This record covers a single TCR beta chain. Its antigen is currently unknown. Specified treatment: randomized to nivolumab then ipilimumab (arm A) or the reverse (arm B). The method was immunoSEQ multiplex PCR; TCRdb's version includes in-frame clones alone and lacks a portion of them. The data hold 4,900 or so clones, with 34% observed a single time. The data stem from a study of sequential checkpoint blockade in melanoma. Whole-study findings and limits: PD-L1 staining and CD8+ counts, not mutational load, tracked tumor T-cell clonality. In arm A, pretreatment tumor clonality was associated with response.

The germline CDR1 and CDR2 sequences are LNHDA and SQIVND (reference sequence). The V gene end was trimmed by 7 bases and the J gene end by 1 base; junction bases not matched to a gene: 4. The CDR3 has 14 amino acids. The origin of this receptor is a human donor with melanoma. The V and J genes are TRBV19 and TRBJ1-3, with 7 bases that match TRBD1. The input for sequencing was tumor tissue (inferred from file names), taken from a patient given nivolumab and ipilimumab in sequence. The CDR3 loop is CASKGQQSGNTIYF. The CDR3 DNA reads as TGTGCCAGTAAGGGACAGCAATCTGGAAACACCATATATTTT.